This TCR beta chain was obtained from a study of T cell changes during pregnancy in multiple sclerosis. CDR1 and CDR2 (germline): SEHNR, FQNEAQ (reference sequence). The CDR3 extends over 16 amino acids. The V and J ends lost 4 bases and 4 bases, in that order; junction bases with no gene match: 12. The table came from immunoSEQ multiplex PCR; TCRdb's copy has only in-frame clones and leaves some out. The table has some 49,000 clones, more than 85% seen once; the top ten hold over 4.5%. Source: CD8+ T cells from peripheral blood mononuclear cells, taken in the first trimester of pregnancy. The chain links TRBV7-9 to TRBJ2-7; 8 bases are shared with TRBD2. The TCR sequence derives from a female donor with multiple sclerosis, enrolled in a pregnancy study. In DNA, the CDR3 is TGTGCCAGCAGCTCCCGGGAGGTAGCGGGGAGATACGAGCAGTACTTC. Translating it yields CASSSREVAGRYEQYF.